This TCR beta chain was recovered during a study of control samples from healthy donors and cancer patients. This clone was counted between two and nine times. Libraries were prepared by immunoSEQ multiplex PCR; TCRdb keeps only in-frame clonotypes and omits some of them. This table has tens of thousands of clones, 91% appearing once. In germline, CDR1 is MNHEY, CDR2 SVGAGI. The CDR3 totals 13 residues. Trimming took off 5 bases at V and 6 bases at J, with 10 bases between the two ends. This receptor was identified in a woman aged 30 to 39 in good health. V and J are TRBV6-5 and TRBJ2-2, with D maybe TRBD2 (6 bases). The sequencing input was blood. The CDR3 DNA reads TGTGCCAGCAGTCCCACTAGCCCCGGGGAGCTGTTTTTT. It codes for CASSPTSPGELFF.